The TCR beta chain under discussion was sequenced for a study of neurological immune-mediated disorders. Points from the study as a whole: The most TCR clonal expansion was seen in HTLV-1-associated myelopathy, whereas the least was seen in multiple sclerosis, below the level in healthy controls. The absence of any CDR3 amino acid sequence shared by expanded clones across subjects suggests that repertoires were private in all groups.

TCRdb recomputed calls from the 5' RACE reads with MiXCR, one row per CDR3 protein. The profile covers under 90,000 distinct CDR3 sequences, with roughly 10% appearing a single time and 9.5% to 10% taken by the ten largest. This clonotype was seen repeatedly, ten times or more. Its matching antigen is unknown. Stated time point: longitudinal time-point 1 (baseline). Unsorted libraries were generated from 2 million PBMCs held at -80 degrees C. J was trimmed by 8 bases and V by 4 bases; bases with no gene match: 8. This CDR3 contains 14 residues. Germline CDR1 DFQATT, CDR2 SNEGSKA (reference sequence). The genes are TRBV20-1 and TRBJ2-1; 10 bases fit TRBD1. The sequence derives from a man aged 25 to 40 in good health. Specimen: PBMCs. CDR3 amino acids: CSATPGTGEDEQFF. In DNA, the CDR3 is TGCAGTGCTACCCCCGGGACAGGGGAGGATGAGCAGTTCTTC.